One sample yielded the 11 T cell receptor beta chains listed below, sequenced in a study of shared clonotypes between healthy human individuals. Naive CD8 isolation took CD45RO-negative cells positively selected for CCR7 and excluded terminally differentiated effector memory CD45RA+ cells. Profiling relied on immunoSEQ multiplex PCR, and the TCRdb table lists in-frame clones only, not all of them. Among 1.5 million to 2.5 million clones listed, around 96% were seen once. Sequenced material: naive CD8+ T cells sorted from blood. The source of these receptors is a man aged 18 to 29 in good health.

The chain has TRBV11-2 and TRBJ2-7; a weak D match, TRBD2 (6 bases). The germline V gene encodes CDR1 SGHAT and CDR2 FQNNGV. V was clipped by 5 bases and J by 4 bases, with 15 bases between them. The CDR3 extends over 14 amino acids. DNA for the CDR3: TGTGCCAGCAGCCCGGGACTCGGACCGTACGAGCAGTACTTC. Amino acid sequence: CASSPGLGPYEQYF.

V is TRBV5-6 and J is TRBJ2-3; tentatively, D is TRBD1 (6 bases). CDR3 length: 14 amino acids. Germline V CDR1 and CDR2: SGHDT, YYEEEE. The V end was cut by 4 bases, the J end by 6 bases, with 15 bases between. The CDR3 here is CASSMDFRGDTQYF. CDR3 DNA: TGTGCCAGCAGCATGGACTTTAGGGGGGATACGCAGTATTTT. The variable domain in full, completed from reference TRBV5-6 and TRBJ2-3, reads DAGVTQSPTHLIKTRGQQVTLRCSPKSGHDTVSWYQQALGQGPQFIFQYYEEEERQRGNFPDRFSGHQFPNYSSELNVNALLLGDSALYLCASSMDFRGDTQYFGPGTRLTVL.

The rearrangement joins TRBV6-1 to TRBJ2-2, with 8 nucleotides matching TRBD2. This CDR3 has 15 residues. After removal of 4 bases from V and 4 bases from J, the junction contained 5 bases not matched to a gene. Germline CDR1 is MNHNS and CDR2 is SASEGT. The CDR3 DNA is TGTGCCAGCAGTGTCCTGGCGGGGGGCACCGGGGAGCTGTTTTTT. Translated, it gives CASSVLAGGTGELFF.

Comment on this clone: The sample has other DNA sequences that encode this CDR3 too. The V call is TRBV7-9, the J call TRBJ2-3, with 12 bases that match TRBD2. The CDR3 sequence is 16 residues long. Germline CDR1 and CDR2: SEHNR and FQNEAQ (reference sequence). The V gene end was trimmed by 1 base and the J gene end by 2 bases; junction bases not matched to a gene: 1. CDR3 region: CASSLGLAGVTDTQYF. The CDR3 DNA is TGTGCCAGCAGCTTAGGACTAGCGGGAGTCACAGATACGCAGTATTTT.

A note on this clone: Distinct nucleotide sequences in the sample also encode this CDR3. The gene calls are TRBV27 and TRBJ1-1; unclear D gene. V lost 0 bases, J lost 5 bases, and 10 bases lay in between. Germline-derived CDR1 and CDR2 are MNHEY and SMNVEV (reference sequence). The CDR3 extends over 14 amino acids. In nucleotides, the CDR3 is TGTGCCAGCAGTTTATCGGCAGTTGGGACTGAAGCTTTCTTT. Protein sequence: CASSLSAVGTEAFF.

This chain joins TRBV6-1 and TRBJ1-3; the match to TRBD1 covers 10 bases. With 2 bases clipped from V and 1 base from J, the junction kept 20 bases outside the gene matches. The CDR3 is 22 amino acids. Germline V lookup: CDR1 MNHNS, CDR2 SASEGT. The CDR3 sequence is CASSETFNIGTGAPRSGNTIYF. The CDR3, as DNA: TGTGCCAGCAGTGAAACCTTCAATATCGGGACAGGGGCCCCGAGGTCTGGAAACACCATATATTTT.

The CDR3 loop reads CASSWGLRAYNSPLHF. CDR3 bases: TGTGCCAGCAGCTGGGGGTTGCGGGCCTATAATTCACCCCTCCACTTT. The V and J genes are TRBV5-5 and TRBJ1-6; a possible D gene is TRBD1 (5 bases). The ends were cut back, 3 bases at V and 2 bases at J, with 12 bases in the middle. The length of the CDR3 is 16 residues. The V gene's germline CDR1 is SGHKS and CDR2 YYEKEE (reference sequence).

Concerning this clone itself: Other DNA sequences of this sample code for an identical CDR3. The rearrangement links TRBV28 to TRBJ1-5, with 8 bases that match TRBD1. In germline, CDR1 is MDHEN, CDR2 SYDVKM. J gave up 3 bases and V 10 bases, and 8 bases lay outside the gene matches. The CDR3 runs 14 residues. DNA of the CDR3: TGTGCCAATAGTCTTCAGGGGGCCAATCAGCCCCAGCATTTT. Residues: CANSLQGANQPQHF.

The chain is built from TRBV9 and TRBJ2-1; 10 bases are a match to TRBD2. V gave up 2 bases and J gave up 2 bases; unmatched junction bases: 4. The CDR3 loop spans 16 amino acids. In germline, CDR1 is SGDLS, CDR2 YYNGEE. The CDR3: CASSVVAGGAYNEQFF. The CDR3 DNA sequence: TGTGCCAGCAGCGTTGTAGCGGGAGGTGCCTACAATGAGCAGTTCTTC.

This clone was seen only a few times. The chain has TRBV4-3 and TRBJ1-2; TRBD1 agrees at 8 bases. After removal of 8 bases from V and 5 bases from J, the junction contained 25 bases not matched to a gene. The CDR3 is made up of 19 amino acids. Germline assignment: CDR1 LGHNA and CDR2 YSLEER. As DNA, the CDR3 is TGCGCCAGCCGCCCCTCCGTAAGCGGGACAGGCGAGAGCCAATATGGCTACACCTTC. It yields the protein CASRPSVSGTGESQYGYTF.

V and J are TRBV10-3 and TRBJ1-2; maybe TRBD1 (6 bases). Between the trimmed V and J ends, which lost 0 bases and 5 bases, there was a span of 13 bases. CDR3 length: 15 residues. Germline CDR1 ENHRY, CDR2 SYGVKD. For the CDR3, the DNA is TGTGCCATCAGTGAGTCGAGTACAGGGAATTATGGCTACACCTTC. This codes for CAISESSTGNYGYTF.